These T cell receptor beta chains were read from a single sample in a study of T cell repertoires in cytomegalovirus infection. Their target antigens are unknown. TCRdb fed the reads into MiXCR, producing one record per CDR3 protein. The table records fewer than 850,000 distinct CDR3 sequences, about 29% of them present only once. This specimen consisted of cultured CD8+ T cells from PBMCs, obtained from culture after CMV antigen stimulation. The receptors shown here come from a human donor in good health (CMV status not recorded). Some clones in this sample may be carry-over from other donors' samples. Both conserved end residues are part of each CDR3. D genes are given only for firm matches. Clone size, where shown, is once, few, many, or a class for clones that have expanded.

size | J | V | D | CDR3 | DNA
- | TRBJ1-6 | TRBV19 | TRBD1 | CASSIRLGQGNSPLHF | TGTGCCAGTAGTATTCGACTGGGACAGGGGAATTCACCCCTCCACTTT
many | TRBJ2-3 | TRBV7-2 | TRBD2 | CASSYRTSGRYSPDTQYF | TGTGCCAGCAGCTATCGGACTAGCGGACGATACAGTCCAGATACGCAGTATTTT
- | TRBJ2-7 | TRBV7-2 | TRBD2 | CASSLDSGVTYEQYF | TGTGCCAGCAGCTTAGACAGCGGGGTAACCTACGAGCAGTACTTC
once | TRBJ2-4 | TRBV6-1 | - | CASKDRLAKNIQYF | TGTGCCAGCAAAGATCGTCTAGCCAAAAACATTCAGTACTTC
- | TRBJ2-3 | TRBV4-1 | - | CASSQSPGLTGDTQYF | TGCGCCAGCAGCCAATCCCCAGGACTAACCGGAGATACGCAGTATTTT
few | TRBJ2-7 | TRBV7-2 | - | CASSSGLYSYEQYF | TGTGCCAGCAGCTCCGGACTGTACTCCTACGAGCAGTACTTC
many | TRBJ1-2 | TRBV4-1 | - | CASSQGGAGAPSNYGYTF | TGCGCCAGCAGCCAAGGAGGGGCAGGGGCCCCTTCTAACTATGGCTACACCTTC
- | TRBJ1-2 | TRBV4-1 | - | CASSQDRETLGLNYGYTF | TGCGCCAGCAGCCAAGATCGGGAGACATTGGGGTTAAACTATGGCTACACCTTC
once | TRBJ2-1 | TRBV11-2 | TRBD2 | CASSLFLAGVRNEQFF | TGTGCCAGCAGCCTATTCCTAGCGGGGGTGAGGAATGAGCAGTTCTTC
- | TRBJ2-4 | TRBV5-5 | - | CASIRLGHENIQYF | TGTGCCAGCATCCGACTGGGACACGAAAACATTCAGTACTTC
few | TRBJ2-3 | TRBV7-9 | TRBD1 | CASSSPTGGADTQYF | TGTGCCAGCAGCTCTCCGACAGGGGGCGCAGATACGCAGTATTTT
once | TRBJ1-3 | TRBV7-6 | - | CASSPGQWSSGNTIYF | TGTGCCAGCAGCCCAGGACAATGGAGCTCTGGAAACACCATATATTTT
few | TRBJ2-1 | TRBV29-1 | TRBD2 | CSALLAGVNNEQFF | TGCAGCGCACTTCTAGCGGGGGTTAACAATGAGCAGTTCTTC
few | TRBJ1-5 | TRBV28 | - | CASSLHTGKNNQPQHF | TGTGCCAGCAGTTTACACACAGGGAAAAACAATCAGCCCCAGCATTTT
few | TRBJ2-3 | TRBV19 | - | CASSIGQRSTDTQYF | TGTGCCAGTAGTATAGGACAGAGAAGCACAGATACGCAGTATTTT
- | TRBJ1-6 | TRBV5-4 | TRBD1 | CASSLFTGGSPLHF | TGTGCCAGCAGCTTGTTTACAGGGGGATCACCCCTCCACTTT
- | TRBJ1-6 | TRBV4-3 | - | CASSPTGRSYNSPLHF | TGCGCCAGCAGCCCCACGGGACGGAGCTATAATTCACCCCTCCACTTT
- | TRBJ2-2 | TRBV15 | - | CATSRDRGGRPPGELFF | TGTGCCACCAGCAGAGATCGTGGGGGACGACCCCCTGGGGAGCTGTTTTTT
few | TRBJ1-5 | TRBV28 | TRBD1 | CASSTYTGTGGKDSNQPQHF | TGTGCCAGCAGCACTTATACCGGGACAGGGGGTAAGGATAGCAATCAGCCCCAGCATTTT
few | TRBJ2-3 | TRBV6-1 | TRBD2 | CADQRGGVDTQYF | TGTGCCGACCAGCGGGGGGGCGTAGATACGCAGTATTTT
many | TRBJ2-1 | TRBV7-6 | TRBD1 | CASSLEVAGTGIISTYNEQFF | TGTGCCAGCAGCTTAGAAGTTGCCGGGACAGGGATCATATCGACCTACAATGAGCAGTTCTTC
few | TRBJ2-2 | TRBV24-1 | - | CATSDPKTENTGELFF | TGTGCCACCAGTGATCCGAAGACAGAAAACACCGGGGAGCTGTTTTTT
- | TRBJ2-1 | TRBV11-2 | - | CASSPEVGAYNEQFF | TGTGCCAGCAGCCCAGAGGTCGGGGCCTACAATGAGCAGTTCTTC
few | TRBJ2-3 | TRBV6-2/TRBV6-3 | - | CASREDTQYF | TGTGCCAGCCGGGAAGATACGCAGTATTTT
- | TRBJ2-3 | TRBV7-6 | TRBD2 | CASSLVLRREGTDTQYF | TGTGCCAGCAGCTTAGTTCTCCGGCGGGAGGGCACAGATACGCAGTATTTT
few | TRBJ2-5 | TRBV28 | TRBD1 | CASSFPTGGRETQYF | TGTGCCAGCAGTTTCCCTACAGGGGGCCGGGAGACCCAGTACTTC
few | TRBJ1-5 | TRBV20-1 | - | CSASTGISNQPQHF | TGCAGTGCTTCGACGGGTATCAGCAATCAGCCCCAGCATTTT
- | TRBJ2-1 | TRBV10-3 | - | CAISESGVDEQFF | TGTGCCATCAGTGAGTCAGGGGTTGATGAGCAGTTCTTC
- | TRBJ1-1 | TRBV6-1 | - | CASSPGQRNTEAFF | TGTGCCAGCAGCCCTGGACAGAGGAACACTGAAGCTTTCTTT
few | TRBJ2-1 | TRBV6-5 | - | CASSLTVSGRTDEQFF | TGTGCCAGCAGCCTCACGGTTTCTGGGAGAACCGATGAGCAGTTCTTC
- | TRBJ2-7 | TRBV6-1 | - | CASMRLSYDEQYF | TGTGCCAGCATGCGACTTTCCTACGACGAGCAGTACTTC
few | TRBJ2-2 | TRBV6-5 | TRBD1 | CASSYSTGYTGELFF | TGTGCCAGCAGTTACTCGACAGGGTACACCGGGGAGCTGTTTTTT
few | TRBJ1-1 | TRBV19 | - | CASRDSEAFF | TGTGCCAGTAGGGACAGCGAAGCTTTCTTT
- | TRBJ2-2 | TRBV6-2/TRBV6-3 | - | CASSYGRWSKSGELFF | TGTGCCAGCAGTTATGGGCGATGGAGTAAGTCCGGGGAGCTGTTTTTT
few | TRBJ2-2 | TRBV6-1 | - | CASSEGTEKFF | TGTGCCAGCAGTGAAGGGACTGAAAAGTTTTTT
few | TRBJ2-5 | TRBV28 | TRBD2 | CASSLFGAGTVQETQYF | TGTGCCAGCAGTTTATTCGGAGCGGGGACCGTCCAAGAGACCCAGTACTTC
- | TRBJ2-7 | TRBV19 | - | CASKRTLSSYEQYF | TGTGCCAGTAAGCGCACCCTGAGCTCCTACGAGCAGTACTTC
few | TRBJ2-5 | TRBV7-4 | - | CASSTPAGVTETQYF | TGTGCCAGCAGTACCCCGGCTGGGGTGACGGAGACCCAGTACTTC